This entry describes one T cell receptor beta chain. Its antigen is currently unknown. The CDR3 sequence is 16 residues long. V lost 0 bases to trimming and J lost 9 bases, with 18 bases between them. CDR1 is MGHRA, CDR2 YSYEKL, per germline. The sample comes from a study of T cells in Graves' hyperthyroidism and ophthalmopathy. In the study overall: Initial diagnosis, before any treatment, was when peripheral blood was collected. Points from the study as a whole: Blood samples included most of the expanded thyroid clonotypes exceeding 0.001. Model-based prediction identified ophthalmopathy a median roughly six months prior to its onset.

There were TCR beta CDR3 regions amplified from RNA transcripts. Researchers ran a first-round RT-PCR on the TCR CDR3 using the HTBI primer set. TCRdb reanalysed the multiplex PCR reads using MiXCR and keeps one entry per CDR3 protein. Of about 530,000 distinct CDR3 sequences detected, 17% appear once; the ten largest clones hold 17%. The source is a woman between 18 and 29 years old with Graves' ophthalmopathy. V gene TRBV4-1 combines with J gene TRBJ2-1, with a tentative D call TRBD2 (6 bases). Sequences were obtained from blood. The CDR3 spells CASSQDRDSLIGEQFF. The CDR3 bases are TGCGCCAGCAGCCAAGATCGGGACTCCCTAATTGGTGAGCAGTTCTTC.